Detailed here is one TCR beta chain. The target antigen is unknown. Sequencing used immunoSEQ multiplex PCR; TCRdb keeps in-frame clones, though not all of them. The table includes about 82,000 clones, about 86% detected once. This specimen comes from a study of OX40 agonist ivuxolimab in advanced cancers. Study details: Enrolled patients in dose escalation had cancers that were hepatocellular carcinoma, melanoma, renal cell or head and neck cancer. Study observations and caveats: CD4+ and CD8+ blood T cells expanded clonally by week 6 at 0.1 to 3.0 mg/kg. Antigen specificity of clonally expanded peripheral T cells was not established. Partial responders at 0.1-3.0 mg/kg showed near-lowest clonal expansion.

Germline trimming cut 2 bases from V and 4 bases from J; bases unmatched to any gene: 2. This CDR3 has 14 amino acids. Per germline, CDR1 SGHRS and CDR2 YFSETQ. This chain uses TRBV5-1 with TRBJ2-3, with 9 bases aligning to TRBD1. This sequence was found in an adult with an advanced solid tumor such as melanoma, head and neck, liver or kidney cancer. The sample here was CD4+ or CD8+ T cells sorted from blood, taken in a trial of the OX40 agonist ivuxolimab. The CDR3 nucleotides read TGCGCCAGCAGCTTACAGGGGGCCCCAGATACGCAGTATTTT. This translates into CASSLQGAPDTQYF.